This entry concerns a single T cell receptor (beta chain). This entry is derived from a study of blood T cell repertoires in COVID-19. In the study overall: The samples span acute and convalescent COVID-19 from the United States, Italy and Spain. PBMCs, B-cell-depleted T cells, or T cells were the source of the cDNA or gDNA that made up the material.

Looked up from germline, CDR1 is SEHNR and CDR2 is FQNEAQ (reference sequence). Between the trimmed V and J ends, which lost 10 bases and 4 bases, there was a span of 22 bases. The CDR3 sequence is 15 residues long. In the study's own analysis: Estimation of nucleated cell counts was performed using reference gene primer amplification. Libraries were prepared by immunoSEQ multiplex PCR; TCRdb keeps only in-frame clonotypes and omits some of them. The DNA was the basis for D and trimming; V, J and clone size are from that table. The repertoire has about 200,000 clones, 80% to 95% of them found once; the top ten carry approximately 0.56%.

The V gene is TRBV7-9, the J gene TRBJ1-2; D uncertain. This receptor was obtained from a man aged 50-59 years with acute or convalescent COVID-19. The material sequenced was peripheral blood. In nucleotides, the CDR3 is TGTGCCACCTCCGTAGCCTACCCCAGTGGCTATGGCTACACCTTC. Residues: CATSVAYPSGYGYTF.